This T cell receptor beta chain was identified in a study of cytomegalovirus exposure and HLA in healthy donors. Per germline, CDR1 LNHDA and CDR2 SQIVND (reference sequence). J lost 6 bases, V lost 2 bases, and 7 bases had no gene match. This CDR3 has 14 amino acids. The PCR ran on 60 Vbeta and 13 Jbeta primers. Here immunoSEQ multiplex PCR was the method, and the copy in TCRdb shows in-frame clones only, minus some. This table has approximately 190,000 clones, around 80% appearing once. The sequencing input was PBMCs. The chain uses TRBV19 and TRBJ2-7; TRBD1 matches 7 bases. The receptor's source is a man in his forties or fifties in good health and CMV-seropositive. The DNA for the CDR3 is TGTGCCAGTAGTATAACAGGGGCAGCGAGCGAGCAGTACTTC. Its protein is CASSITGAASEQYF.